This entry concerns a single T cell receptor (beta chain). This clone was picked up one time. Its recognized antigen is unknown. Within one base of it there is no much larger clone, and no base qualities were kept. The cohort comprised some 730 healthy bone marrow donors. All cohort members were sampled while nominally healthy, although unrecorded immune exposures were likely present. The donor tested CMV seropositive and was one of the 289 seropositive cohort members. A peripheral blood sample was provided by each donor, and peripheral blood mononuclear cells were used for TCR beta sequencing. Genomic DNA was extracted from the blood cell samples with the Qiagen DNeasy Blood Extraction Kit. The data belong to a study of cytomegalovirus exposure and HLA in healthy donors (dated by TCRdb to 2015 to 2018). Turning to the overall study: In an earlier analysis of under 750 of the donors, approximately 260 Gb of sequence data and 95 million to 130 million unique TCR beta sequences from 150 million to 200 million T cells were reported. In a later analysis, previously published TCR beta repertoires from 666 donors were re-analyzed and high-resolution HLA genotyping was added so that TCR occurrence patterns could be studied. High-throughput TCR immunosequencing, statistical association of individual TCRs with disease status, and machine learning were combined to predict cytomegalovirus infection status. Alongside the repertoire data, information on donor age, sex, ethnicity and CMV serostatus was compiled. In an earlier analysis of roughly 600 of the donors, high-throughput TCR beta sequencing was used to judge whether each TCR beta V gene segment behaved as functional or pseudogenic. The number of donors typed differed by locus, with roughly 629-640 for A, B, C, DRB1 and DQB1, roughly 520 for DQA1, 600 to 610 for DPA1, and some 450 for DPB1. Several DR-DQ haplotypes were handled as single units for association and clustering because linkage in the cohort was strong. Every discovery cohort repertoire had been produced on one sequencing platform. Roughly 300 gigabases of sequencing data and tens of millions of unique TCR sequences were included in an early release covering 550 to 650 HLA-typed donors. The study used immunosequencing to profile the T cell repertoires of several hundred subjects and linked those repertoires to cytomegalovirus serostatus. A separate validation cohort of roughly 130 different subjects was used in addition to the 666-subject first cohort. Rather than drawing on any new phenotypic data, the later analysis identified candidate immune exposures from TCR beta sequences and the way those sequences occurred across donors. Of the roughly 400 genotyped donors, roughly 85% fell in the genetic ancestry cluster associated with self-reported Caucasian donors. In a later genetic analysis, genome-wide SNP genotypes for about 55% of the roughly 700 donors were used, and that subset was treated as a discovery cohort. HLA typing included class I and class II loci at four-digit resolution. The aim of the study was to test whether cataloging public T cell receptors could identify signatures of past pathogen exposure. On average, around 230,000 unique TCR beta nucleotide sequences were sequenced per donor among 398 genotyped donors of the cohort, with 15% to 20% of those sequences being non-productive. Broad study findings and their caveats: A cluster of highly shared sequence variants was judged likely to represent a technical artifact of the sequencing pipeline. The presence/absence analyses assumed that sequencing depth was roughly uniform across donors, and that assumption may not be true. In a later analysis, the rate of TCR association differed among HLA loci, with DRB1 alleles having the most associated TCRs and HLA-C alleles having the fewest. Compared with equally common non-associated chains, HLA-associated TCR beta chains in a later analysis were more clonally expanded and had lower generation probabilities. This cohort had only TCR beta chains sequenced, and the lack of alpha or paired-chain data limited which features could be detected. In both the original and validation cohorts, the classifier was reported to diagnose cytomegalovirus status with high specificity and sensitivity. A few of the identified cytomegalovirus-associated TCR beta chains were confirmed in vitro to be specific for cytomegalovirus antigens. Some IMGT-functional V segments, including TRBV6-2 and TRBV6-3, could not be distinguished by the 87-base-pair reads and were therefore excluded. A further reported finding was that TCR beta sequences accurately predicted the HLA-A and HLA-B alleles for most subjects in the first cohort. Correlated functional status among segregating V segments might be attributable to linkage disequilibrium, but an unknown experimental factor could not be ruled out. In the study, around 150 TCR beta chains were listed as associated with cytomegalovirus. Because counts were too low, 15 to 20 rarely observed V segments, including chromosome 9 orphons, were excluded from the earlier analysis of 500 to 700 of the donors. An association between a missense DCLRE1C variant and V-gene and J-gene trimming of TCR beta chains was found in a later genetic analysis and replicated in an independent cohort. In an earlier analysis of 587 of the donors, most TCR beta V segments appeared in productive rearrangements about 87% or about 30% of the time, broadly matching IMGT annotations. According to a later analysis, most CMV-associated TCR beta chains appeared to be HLA-restricted, and the HLA associations seemed to be driven largely by CMV exposure. It was suggested by the authors that the approach could potentially be generalized to other disease states and immunological phenotypes. Several of the top co-occurrence clusters appeared to be linked to parvovirus B19, influenza, CMV and Epstein-Barr virus, according to a later analysis. Most TCR sequences were observed very rarely across donors, whereas some public TCRs were present in many individuals. Because some donors lacked HLA typing at each locus, the association tests relied only on the typed subset. At a false discovery rate of 0.05, a later analysis linked around 17,000 TCR beta sequences to specific HLA alleles. When HLA alleles, especially DR and DQ, strongly co-occurred, TCR associations were difficult to assign to individual alleles. The only immune exposure information available for the cohort was CMV serostatus. In a later genetic analysis, fewer N-insertions in productive TCRs were reported among donors in an Asian-associated ancestry cluster than the approximately 710-donor mean.

To prepare the library, the immunoSEQ multiplex PCR assay was applied. For the multiplex PCR, a mixture combining 60 forward primers for TCR Vbeta segments and 13 reverse primers for TCR Jbeta segments was used. The CDR3 region of rearranged TCR beta genes was amplified from genomic DNA by a multiplex PCR assay. On the Illumina HiSeq System, the amplified TCR beta libraries were sequenced as 87-base-pair reads. From the authors' description of their analysis: In a later analysis, some 80 million unique TCR beta chains were counted across the roughly 700 repertoires, and around 10 million of these chains were shared by at least two donors. Raw reads were error-corrected and collapsed into unique sequences with a nearest-neighbor algorithm that merged closely related sequences to remove PCR and sequencing errors. Alignment of CDR3 sequences to IMGT reference sequences was used to assign V, D and J gene segments. For a sequence to be retained, a match of at least six nucleotides was required to both a V gene segment and a J gene segment. Rearrangements were called productive when the CDR3 lacked stop codons and stayed in frame with V and J; all others were non-productive. Following IMGT convention, CDR3 was defined as the stretch from the second conserved V-encoded cysteine to the conserved J-encoded phenylalanine. The earlier analysis of roughly 590 of the donors excluded sequences that lacked an unambiguous match to a single V gene segment. An earlier analysis of some 500 of the donors classified V segments as functional when productive rearrangements were above 56.7% and as segregating when the standard deviation between donors was above 5%. A statistical classification framework was developed to diagnose cytomegalovirus status using the catalog of TCR beta chain sequences. In a later analysis, V and J genes were assigned by comparing TCR nucleotide sequences against IMGT/GENE-DB human TR gene sequences. A later analysis assigned CDR3 sequences and most-parsimonious VDJ recombination scenarios with the TCRdist pipeline. In a later analysis, each TCR beta chain was defined by its CDR3 amino acid sequence together with its V-gene family, and reads without a unique V-gene family were excluded. To address suspected cross-contamination and a sequencing artifact, a later analysis removed approximately 600 highly shared, low-generation-probability nucleotide sequences. In a later analysis, a clonal expansion index for each public chain was calculated from normalized within-repertoire ranks of inferred template counts. A later analysis computed generation probabilities with a VDJ recombination model fitted to out-of-frame rearrangements, and checked the results against IGoR. A later analysis scored TCR-TCR, TCR-HLA and TCR-CMV co-occurrence with hypergeometric tests, applying a repertoire-size bias correction to TCR pairs. In a later analysis, false discovery rates were estimated by permuting HLA or CMV assignments 20 times. In a later analysis, co-occurring TCRs were grouped using DBSCAN, with TCRdist sequence similarity added in when clustering inside HLA-allele-positive subsets. Repertoires with fewer than 30,000 or more than 120,000 public chains, plus five repertoires with anomalous nucleotide sharing, were excluded from co-occurrence clustering. TCRdb limited this immuneACCESS table to in-frame rearrangements with V and J called. A share of clones is missing; checked studies link under half to unresolved V genes, and the rest is unexplained. The D gene and trimming were derived from the DNA, and the V and J assignments and clone size from that table. The sample includes under 140,000 clones, with approximately 80% observed a single time. The ten largest clones add up to approximately 5.6% of the sample.

The CDR3 contains 16 residues, cysteine and phenylalanine counted. The only DNA kept is the CDR3, 48 bases in frame from the first base. CDR1 is given as SEHNR and CDR2 as FQNEAQ, both from the germline V gene (reference sequence). Trimming at the junction amounts to 4 bases on V and 1 base on J, and the germline ends lie 15 bases apart. The rearranged segments are TRBV7-9 and TRBJ2-3; 6 matching bases give a weak D call of TRBD2. Sequences were obtained from PBMCs. The sequence derives from a man younger than 45 in good health and CMV-seropositive. The base sequence is TGTGCCAGCAGCTCCCGAAGTAGCGGAGGCACAGATACGCAGTATTTT. Its coded protein is CASSSRSSGGTDTQYF.